This paragraph reports one T cell receptor (beta chain). Antigen unknown. Autoimmune disease history or systemic immunosuppression disqualified patients. Some clones are missing from TCRdb's copy, which holds only in-frame ones; the method was immunoSEQ multiplex PCR. The sample has roughly 9,700 clones; over 70% are singletons. The sample originates from a study of OX40 agonist ivuxolimab in advanced cancers. Study-level findings and limits: CD8+ T cells showed, on average, more clonal expansion than CD4+ cells. The specificity for antigen of the expanded peripheral T cells was not determined. At doses 0.1 to 3.0 mg/kg, CD4+ and CD8+ clones expanded.

Looked up from germline, CDR1 is LNHDA and CDR2 is SQIVND (reference sequence). V gave up 5 bases and J gave up 5 bases, with 23 bases separating them. The CDR3 is 17 residues long. The rearrangement links TRBV19 to TRBJ2-3; D perhaps matches TRBD1 (6 bases). The source is an adult with an advanced solid tumor such as melanoma, head and neck, liver or kidney cancer. This material consisted of CD4+ or CD8+ T cells sorted from blood, taken in a trial of the OX40 agonist ivuxolimab. CDR3 sequence reads: CASSPTSGTPRKDTQYF. The CDR3 DNA reads as TGTGCCAGTAGTCCGACGTCCGGGACACCAAGGAAAGATACGCAGTATTTT.